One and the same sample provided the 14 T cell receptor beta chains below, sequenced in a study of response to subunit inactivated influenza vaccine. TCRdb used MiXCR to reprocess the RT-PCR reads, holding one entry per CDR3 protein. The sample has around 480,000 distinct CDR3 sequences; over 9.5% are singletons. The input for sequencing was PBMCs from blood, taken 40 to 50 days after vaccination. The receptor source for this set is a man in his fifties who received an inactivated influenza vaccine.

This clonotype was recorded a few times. CDR3 sequence reads: CSATGSGATDTQYF. CDR3 bases: TGCAGTGCTACTGGTAGCGGGGCCACAGATACGCAGTATTTT. The chain links TRBV20-1 to TRBJ2-3, with 8 bases aligning to TRBD2. Germline V gene data show CDR1 as DFQATT and CDR2 as SNEGSKA (reference sequence). The CDR3 has 14 amino acids. Losses at the gene ends were 4 bases for V and 2 bases for J; bases not matched to a gene: 5.

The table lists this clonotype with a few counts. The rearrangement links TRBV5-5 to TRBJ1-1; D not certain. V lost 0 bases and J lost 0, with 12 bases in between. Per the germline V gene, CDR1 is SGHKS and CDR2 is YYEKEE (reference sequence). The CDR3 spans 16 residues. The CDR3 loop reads CASSLAAASMNTEAFF. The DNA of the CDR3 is TGTGCCAGCAGCTTGGCGGCAGCGAGCATGAACACTGAAGCTTTCTTT.

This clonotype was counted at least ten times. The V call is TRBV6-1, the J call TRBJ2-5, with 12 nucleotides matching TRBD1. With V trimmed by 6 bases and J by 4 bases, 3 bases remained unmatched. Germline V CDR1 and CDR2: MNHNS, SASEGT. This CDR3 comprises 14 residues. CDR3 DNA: TGTGCCAGCAGGGGGACAGGGGGCGGAGAGACCCAGTACTTC. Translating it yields CASRGTGGGETQYF.

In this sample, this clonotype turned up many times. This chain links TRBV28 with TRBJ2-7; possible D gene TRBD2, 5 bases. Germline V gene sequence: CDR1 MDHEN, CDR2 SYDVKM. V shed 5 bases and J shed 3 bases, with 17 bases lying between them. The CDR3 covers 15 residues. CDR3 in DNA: TGTGCCAGCAGTCCCACGACACCCGGGATCTACGAGCAGTACTTC. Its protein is CASSPTTPGIYEQYF.

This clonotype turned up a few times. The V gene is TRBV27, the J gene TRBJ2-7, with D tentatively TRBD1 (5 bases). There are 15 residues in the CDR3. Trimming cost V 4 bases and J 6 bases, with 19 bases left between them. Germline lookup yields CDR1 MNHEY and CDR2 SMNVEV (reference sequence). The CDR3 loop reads CASSSPLKGKREQYF. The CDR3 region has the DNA TGTGCCAGCAGTTCCCCACTTAAGGGGAAGCGCGAGCAGTACTTC.

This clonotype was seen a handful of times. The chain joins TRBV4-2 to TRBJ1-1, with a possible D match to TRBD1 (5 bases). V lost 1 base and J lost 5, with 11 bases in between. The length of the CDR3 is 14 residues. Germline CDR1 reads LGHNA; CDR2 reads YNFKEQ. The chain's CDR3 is CASSQGREKTEAFF. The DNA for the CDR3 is TGTGCCAGCAGCCAAGGCAGGGAAAAGACTGAAGCTTTCTTT.

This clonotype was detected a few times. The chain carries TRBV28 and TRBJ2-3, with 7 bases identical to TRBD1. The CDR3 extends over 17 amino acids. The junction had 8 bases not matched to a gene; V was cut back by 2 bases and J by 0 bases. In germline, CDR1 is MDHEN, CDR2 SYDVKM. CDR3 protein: CASSLGLTGASTDTQYF. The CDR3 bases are TGTGCCAGCAGTTTAGGCCTAACAGGGGCTAGCACAGATACGCAGTATTTT.

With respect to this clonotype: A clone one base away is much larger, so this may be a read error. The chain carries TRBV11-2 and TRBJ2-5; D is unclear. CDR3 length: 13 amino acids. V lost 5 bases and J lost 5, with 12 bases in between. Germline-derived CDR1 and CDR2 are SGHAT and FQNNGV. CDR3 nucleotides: TGTGCCAGCAGCCCCCTTATCCCGGAGACCCAGTACTTC. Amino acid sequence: CASSPLIPETQYF.

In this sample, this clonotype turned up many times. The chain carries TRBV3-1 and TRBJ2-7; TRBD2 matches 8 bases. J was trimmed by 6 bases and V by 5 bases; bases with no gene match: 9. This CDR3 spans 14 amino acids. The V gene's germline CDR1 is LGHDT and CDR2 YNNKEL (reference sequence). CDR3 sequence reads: CASSLAGSPLEQYF. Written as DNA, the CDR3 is TGTGCCAGCAGCTTAGCGGGATCCCCTCTCGAGCAGTACTTC.

The CDR3 region has the DNA TGTGCCAGCAGCCAAGTTCAGACTAGCGGGGGGGGGAATGAGCAGTTCTTC. Protein sequence: CASSQVQTSGGGNEQFF. The chain has TRBV4-2 and TRBJ2-1; TRBD2 matches at 14 bases. Per germline, CDR1 LGHNA and CDR2 YNFKEQ. CDR3 length: 17 residues. The V and J ends lost 1 base and 7 bases, in that order; junction bases with no gene match: 6.

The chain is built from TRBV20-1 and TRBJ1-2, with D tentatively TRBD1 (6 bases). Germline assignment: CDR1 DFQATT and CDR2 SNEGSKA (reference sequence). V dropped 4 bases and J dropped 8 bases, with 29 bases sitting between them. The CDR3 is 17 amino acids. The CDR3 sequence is CSATHPGLVFSGDGYTF. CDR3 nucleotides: TGCAGTGCTACTCACCCAGGGTTGGTATTCTCAGGGGACGGCTACACCTTC.

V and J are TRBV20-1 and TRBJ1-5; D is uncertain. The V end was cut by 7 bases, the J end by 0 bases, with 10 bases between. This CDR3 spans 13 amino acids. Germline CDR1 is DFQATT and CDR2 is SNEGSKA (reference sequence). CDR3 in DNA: TGCAGTGGACGGCAATATAGCAATCAGCCCCAGCATTTT. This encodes CSGRQYSNQPQHF.

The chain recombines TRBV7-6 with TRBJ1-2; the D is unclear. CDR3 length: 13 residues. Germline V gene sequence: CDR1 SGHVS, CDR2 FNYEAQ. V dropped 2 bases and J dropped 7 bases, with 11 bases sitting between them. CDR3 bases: TGTGCCAGCAGCTTATCGGACCGGGCTGGCTACACCTTC. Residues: CASSLSDRAGYTF.

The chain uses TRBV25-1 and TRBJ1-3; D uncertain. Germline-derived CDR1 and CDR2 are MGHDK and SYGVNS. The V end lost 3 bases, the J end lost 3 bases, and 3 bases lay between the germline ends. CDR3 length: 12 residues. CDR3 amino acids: CASSDYGNTIYF. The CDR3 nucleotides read TGTGCCAGCAGTGATTATGGAAACACCATATATTTT.